The 3 T cell receptor beta chains reported below all come from one sample, sequenced in a study of cytomegalovirus exposure and HLA in healthy donors. The PCR contained 60 Vbeta and 13 Jbeta primers. The method was immunoSEQ multiplex PCR; TCRdb's version includes in-frame clones alone and lacks a portion of them. This sample has fewer than 150,000 clones, with roughly 76% found just once. Sequencing was done on a sample of PBMCs. The receptors derive from a man between 18 and 29 years old in good health and CMV-seronegative.

This CDR3 is CAWSGTSGGPDTQYF. The CDR3 coding sequence is TGTGCCTGGAGTGGGACTAGCGGGGGGCCAGATACGCAGTATTTT. The chain combines TRBV30 with TRBJ2-3, with 14 bases that match TRBD2. This CDR3 spans 15 amino acids. Germline V CDR1 and CDR2: GTSNPN, SVGIG (reference sequence). With V trimmed by 1 base and J by 4 bases, 1 base remained unmatched.

The chain uses TRBV5-1 and TRBJ2-2, with 13 positions matching TRBD2. Germline values: CDR1 SGHRS, CDR2 YFSETQ. The J segment lost 6 bases and the V segment lost 4 bases, leaving 3 bases of the junction unmatched. CDR3 length: 15 amino acids. The CDR3 DNA is TGCGCCAGCAGCCCGGGACTAGCGGGACCCGGGGAGCTGTTTTTT. Amino acid sequence: CASSPGLAGPGELFF.

As concerns this clone: Other DNA variants within this sample encode the same CDR3. The chain has TRBV29-1 and TRBJ1-2; 7 nucleotides agree with TRBD1. The V gene end was trimmed by 6 bases and the J gene end by 2 bases; junction bases not matched to a gene: 9. The CDR3 extends over 14 amino acids. The germline gives CDR1 SQVTM, CDR2 ANQGSEA. CDR3 loop: CSVVSGTANYGYTF. CDR3 coding DNA: TGCAGCGTCGTCTCTGGGACAGCCAACTATGGCTACACCTTC.